Sequencing of this T cell receptor (beta chain) was carried out in a study of cytomegalovirus exposure and HLA in healthy donors. Study-wide results and caveats: Donors were assumed by presence/absence analyses to have roughly uniform sequencing depth. Association with HLA alleles at 0.05 false discovery rate was found for around 17,000 TCR beta sequences in a later analysis.

About this clone itself: Its antigen is unknown.

With 60 Vbeta and 13 Jbeta primers, the PCR was carried out. The table came from immunoSEQ multiplex PCR; TCRdb's copy has only in-frame clones and leaves some out. The sample gives roughly 220,000 clones, roughly 70% of which show up once; 1.8% is in the top ten. CDR3 length: 15 amino acids. V lost 6 bases to trimming and J lost 1 base; unmatched junction nucleotides: 4. Germline V gene data show CDR1 as LNHDA and CDR2 as SQIVND (reference sequence). The V and J genes are TRBV19 and TRBJ2-5; TRBD2 agrees at 11 bases. Sequences were obtained from PBMCs. This TCR came from a woman aged 25 to 39 in good health and CMV-seronegative. The CDR3 region is CASRLAGDLQETQYF. The CDR3 DNA follows: TGTGCCAGTAGACTAGCGGGAGACCTCCAAGAGACCCAGTACTTC.